This is a list of T cell receptor beta chains from one sample in a study of blood T cell repertoires in COVID-19. Only in-frame clones appear in the TCRdb table, and some are missing; sequencing was by immunoSEQ multiplex PCR. The sample lists about 320,000 clones, about nine tenths occurring once. Sequenced: PBMCs or T cells enriched from blood (not recorded which). The receptors here all came from a man aged 55-75 years who had recovered from COVID-19. CDR3s include the opening cysteine and the closing phenylalanine or tryptophan. A D gene is named only where the DNA matches it firmly. Clone size appears in some rows only: once, few, many, or a class for an expanded clone.

DNA: TGTGCCAGCAGCCCCTTCGGCAGGGAGGCTGAAGCTTTCTTT
CDR3: CASSPFGREAEAFF
V: TRBV3-1/TRBV3-2
size: NA
J: TRBJ1-1
D: NA

DNA: TGTGCCAGCAGCTTACTTGGACAGGGGATGGACGAGCAGTACTTC
CDR3: CASSLLGQGMDEQYF
V: TRBV7-3
size: NA
J: TRBJ2-7
D: TRBD1

DNA: TGTGCCAGCAGTTACTCCTACAGGGAGAGCAATCAGCCCCAGCATTTT
CDR3: CASSYSYRESNQPQHF
V: TRBV6-7
size: NA
J: TRBJ1-5
D: NA

DNA: TGTGCCACCCCGTCCGGGACAGGTAAGCTGGAGCAGTACTTC
CDR3: CATPSGTGKLEQYF
V: TRBV19
size: NA
J: TRBJ2-7
D: TRBD1

DNA: TGTGCCAGCAGCTTTACTAGCGGGGGTTACAATGAGCAGTTCTTC
CDR3: CASSFTSGGYNEQFF
V: TRBV13
size: NA
J: TRBJ2-1
D: TRBD2

DNA: TGTGCCAGCAGCACTACAGGGTCTAATGAAAAACTGTTTTTT
CDR3: CASSTTGSNEKLFF
V: TRBV7-9
size: NA
J: TRBJ1-4
D: NA

DNA: TGTGCCAGCAGCTTAGGCTCCGGGACAGCTTTCACAGATACGCAGTATTTT
CDR3: CASSLGSGTAFTDTQYF
V: TRBV7-9
size: once
J: TRBJ2-3
D: TRBD1

DNA: TGTGCCAGCAGTCGGGACACCAAGGGCTATGGCTACACCTTC
CDR3: CASSRDTKGYGYTF
V: TRBV28
size: NA
J: TRBJ1-2
D: NA

DNA: TGTGCCAGCAGTTCTCAAGGGGGCACTTTTAGGACCGGGGAGCTGTTTTTT
CDR3: CASSSQGGTFRTGELFF
V: TRBV27
size: NA
J: TRBJ2-2
D: TRBD1

DNA: TGTGCCAGCAGCTTATGGGGACAGGTCAACACCGGGGAGCTGTTTTTT
CDR3: CASSLWGQVNTGELFF
V: TRBV5-6
size: once
J: TRBJ2-2
D: TRBD1

DNA: TGTGCCAGTAGTATCCGGGGAGGTTTTGCGATGAACACTGAAGCTTTCTTT
CDR3: CASSIRGGFAMNTEAFF
V: TRBV19
size: once
J: TRBJ1-1
D: NA

DNA: TGTGCCAGCAGCCGCGTCCCTGACTACCAAGAGACCCAGTACTTC
CDR3: CASSRVPDYQETQYF
V: TRBV5-4
size: NA
J: TRBJ2-5
D: NA

DNA: TGTGCCAGCAGGGGACAGGGGTTGGGCTACACCTTC
CDR3: CASRGQGLGYTF
V: TRBV12-3/TRBV12-4
size: NA
J: TRBJ1-2
D: TRBD1

DNA: TGTGCCACCAGTGAATTAGGACTAGCGGGAGTGGACACCGGGGAGCTGTTTTTT
CDR3: CATSELGLAGVDTGELFF
V: TRBV24-1
size: NA
J: TRBJ2-2
D: TRBD2

DNA: TGTGCCAGCAGCCCCCATTCTGGCGGCACTGAAGCTTTCTTT
CDR3: CASSPHSGGTEAFF
V: TRBV28
size: NA
J: TRBJ1-1
D: NA

DNA: TGTGCCAGCAGACCGACAGGGGTGGAACAGCCCCAGCATTTT
CDR3: CASRPTGVEQPQHF
V: TRBV2
size: once
J: TRBJ1-5
D: TRBD1

DNA: TGTGCCAGCAGCTCTGCCGGGACTAGAATAACCGGGGAGCTGTTTTTT
CDR3: CASSSAGTRITGELFF
V: TRBV7-2
size: NA
J: TRBJ2-2
D: TRBD2

DNA: TGCGCCAGCAGCTCACAGGGGGAGACCCAGTACTTC
CDR3: CASSSQGETQYF
V: TRBV5-1
size: few
J: TRBJ2-5
D: TRBD1

DNA: TGTGCCAGCAGCTCGGACAGGGGAACTTCACCCCTCCACTTT
CDR3: CASSSDRGTSPLHF
V: TRBV5-4
size: NA
J: TRBJ1-6
D: TRBD1

DNA: TGTGCCAGTAGTATACGACTAGCGGGACCTTACGAGCAGTACTTC
CDR3: CASSIRLAGPYEQYF
V: TRBV19
size: NA
J: TRBJ2-7
D: TRBD2

DNA: TGTGCCAGCAGCTTTTACCGGGACAGGGTTTCAGATACGCAGTATTTT
CDR3: CASSFYRDRVSDTQYF
V: TRBV5-4
size: once
J: TRBJ2-3
D: TRBD1

DNA: TGTGCCAGCAGCAGCCGAAACAGGGGCGTTCGGTCAGGTGAGCAGTTCTTC
CDR3: CASSSRNRGVRSGEQFF
V: TRBV5-4
size: NA
J: TRBJ2-1
D: TRBD1

DNA: TGTGCCAGCAGCCAAGGACAGGGTCCGGGCGAGCAGTACTTC
CDR3: CASSQGQGPGEQYF
V: TRBV3-1/TRBV3-2
size: NA
J: TRBJ2-7
D: TRBD1

DNA: TGTGCCAGCAGCATCCAATGGGGGCTGGGCTACACCTTC
CDR3: CASSIQWGLGYTF
V: TRBV12-3/TRBV12-4
size: NA
J: TRBJ1-2
D: NA

DNA: TGTGCCAGCAGTTTATCAGACTTCGGTGAGACCCAGTACTTC
CDR3: CASSLSDFGETQYF
V: TRBV27
size: NA
J: TRBJ2-5
D: NA

DNA: TGTGCCAGCAGCTCTGGGGGTAGGACAGGGGGAACCCAAGAGACCCAGTACTTC
CDR3: CASSSGGRTGGTQETQYF
V: TRBV7-9
size: NA
J: TRBJ2-5
D: TRBD1

DNA: TGCGCCAGCAGCCAAGATCCCGGGACTAGCGGGAGGTGGGAGACCCAGTACTTC
CDR3: CASSQDPGTSGRWETQYF
V: TRBV4-1
size: NA
J: TRBJ2-5
D: TRBD2

DNA: TGCGCCAGCAGCTTGGCCGTTAGCTTAGCCAAAAACATTCAGTACTTC
CDR3: CASSLAVSLAKNIQYF
V: TRBV5-1
size: once
J: TRBJ2-4
D: NA

DNA: TGTGCCAGTAGTATGGGATGGGACATCGGAAACACCATATATTTT
CDR3: CASSMGWDIGNTIYF
V: TRBV19
size: NA
J: TRBJ1-3
D: NA

DNA: TGTGCCAGCAGCGTAGGACAGGGGGGCTACGAGCAGTACTTC
CDR3: CASSVGQGGYEQYF
V: TRBV11-2
size: NA
J: TRBJ2-7
D: TRBD1

DNA: TGTGCCAGCAGGGAGGGACAGCCCTACGAGCAGTACTTC
CDR3: CASREGQPYEQYF
V: TRBV6-5
size: NA
J: TRBJ2-7
D: NA

DNA: TGTGCCAGTAGTTATACAGGGGTAATGAACACTGAAGCTTTCTTT
CDR3: CASSYTGVMNTEAFF
V: TRBV19
size: NA
J: TRBJ1-1
D: TRBD1

DNA: TGCGCCAGCAGCTTGAGGGACAGGGTGCAAGAGACCCAGTACTTC
CDR3: CASSLRDRVQETQYF
V: TRBV5-1
size: NA
J: TRBJ2-5
D: TRBD1

DNA: TGTGCCAGTAACAAGGGGTTGAACACTGAAGCTTTCTTT
CDR3: CASNKGLNTEAFF
V: TRBV19
size: NA
J: TRBJ1-1
D: NA

DNA: TGTGCCAGTAGTATTAGTACGGGAGGAGCTTACAATGAGCAGTTCTTC
CDR3: CASSISTGGAYNEQFF
V: TRBV19
size: NA
J: TRBJ2-1
D: TRBD2

DNA: TGTGCCAGCAGTTTCCACAGGGGGCTTAATGAGCAGTTCTTC
CDR3: CASSFHRGLNEQFF
V: TRBV28
size: NA
J: TRBJ2-1
D: TRBD1

DNA: TGTGCCAGCAGCCTAGACACTGAAGCTTTCTTT
CDR3: CASSLDTEAFF
V: TRBV7-3
size: NA
J: TRBJ1-1
D: NA